The TCR beta chain under discussion was sequenced for a study of blood T cell repertoires in COVID-19. The overall study: From the United States, Italy and Spain came samples of acute and convalescent COVID-19. T cells, B-cell-depleted T cells, or PBMCs supplied cDNA or gDNA.

The CDR3 loop spans 17 amino acids. The germline gives CDR1 MNHNS, CDR2 SASEGT. Germline trimming cut 3 bases from V and 0 bases from J; bases unmatched to any gene: 5. Per the study methods: Amplification from reference gene primers served as the basis for estimated nucleated cell counts. TCRdb's table, derived via immunoSEQ multiplex PCR, lists solely in-frame clones and lacks some. The DNA was the basis for D and trimming; V, J and clone size are from that table. Of about 300,000 clones in the sample, more than 75% were seen once. The TCR was taken from a man in his 70s with acute or convalescent COVID-19. This chain connects TRBV6-1 to TRBJ1-6, with 7 bases that match TRBD1. Input material: peripheral blood. This CDR3 reads CASSDSQGVSYNSPLHF. DNA for the CDR3: TGTGCCAGCAGTGATTCCCAGGGGGTCTCCTATAATTCACCCCTCCACTTT.